Presented here are 8 T cell receptor beta chains from one specimen sequenced in a study of blood T cell repertoires in COVID-19. Repertoires were generated with immunoSEQ multiplex PCR, while TCRdb's copy carries only in-frame clones and drops some. In the table there are around 76,000 clones, roughly 80% of which are singletons. Source material: peripheral blood. Source of these receptors: a young man with COVID-19, enrolled during active disease.

The rearrangement links TRBV5-8 to TRBJ1-1, with 9 bases matching TRBD1. The J segment lost 7 bases and the V segment lost 6 bases, leaving 7 bases of the junction unmatched. The CDR3 extends over 13 amino acids. In germline, CDR1 is SGHTS, CDR2 YDEGEE. CDR3 region: CASTLRTGDEAFF. The DNA of the CDR3 is TGTGCCAGCACCCTACGGACAGGGGATGAAGCTTTCTTT.

This chain joins TRBV2 and TRBJ2-2; weak D call: TRBD1 (8 bases). Germline V gives CDR1 SNHLY, CDR2 FYNNEI. This CDR3 is built from 14 residues. V lost 10 bases and J lost 4, with 16 bases in between. CDR3 DNA sequence: TGTGCCACCTACAGGGGGGGTTCCACCGGGGAGCTGTTTTTT. It translates to CATYRGGSTGELFF.

This chain joins TRBV27 and TRBJ2-1; 7 bases match TRBD1. Germline lookup yields CDR1 MNHEY and CDR2 SMNVEV (reference sequence). The CDR3 length is 12 residues. Trimming at V came to 8 bases and at J to 6 bases, leaving 4 bases not matched to a gene. The CDR3 reads CASGRTGNEQFF. CDR3 coding DNA: TGTGCCAGCGGTAGGACAGGCAATGAGCAGTTCTTC.

The chain recombines TRBV25-1 with TRBJ2-1, with a weak D call TRBD2 (5 bases). V was trimmed by 1 base and J by 7 bases, leaving 17 bases between them. CDR1 MGHDK and CDR2 SYGVNS come from the germline V gene. The CDR3 sequence is 16 residues long. The CDR3 nucleotides read TGTGCCAGCAGTGAATTTACGGGGTCTAGTGTTAATGAGCAGTTCTTC. It translates to CASSEFTGSSVNEQFF.

The chain links TRBV18 to TRBJ2-5; D is unclear. Trimming pared 8 bases from V and 1 base from J, leaving 14 bases between. The CDR3 has 14 residues. Germline V gene data show CDR1 as KGHSH and CDR2 as LQKENI. The CDR3 nucleotides are TGTGCCAGCGCCCCGGCTAGGAGCCAAGAGACCCAGTACTTC. Protein product: CASAPARSQETQYF. The full variable domain, completed using reference TRBV18 and TRBJ2-5, is NAGVMQNPRHLVRRRGQEARLRCSPMKGHSHVYWYRQLPEEGLKFMVYLQKENIIDESGMPKERFSAEFPKEGPSILRIQQVVRGDSAAYFCASAPARSQETQYFGPGTRLLVL.

This chain connects TRBV6-6 to TRBJ1-1, with 7 nucleotides matching TRBD1. V was pared by 7 bases and J by 2 bases, with 10 bases of the junction left unmatched. Germline-derived CDR1 and CDR2 are MNHNY and SVGAGI (reference sequence). This CDR3 comprises 15 residues. In nucleotides, the CDR3 is TGTGCCAGCACCAATACAGGGGCTAGAAACACTGAAGCTTTCTTT. Translating gives CASTNTGARNTEAFF.

The V gene is TRBV3-1 (or the pseudogene TRBV3-2), the J gene TRBJ1-1; D remains ambiguous. Germline V gene lookup returns CDR1 LGHDT and CDR2 YNNKEL (reference sequence). The germline V and J ends were trimmed by 1 base and 2 bases, with 11 bases remaining between them. This CDR3 spans 15 amino acids. CDR3 residues: CASSQGRLLNTEAFF. CDR3 in DNA: TGTGCCAGCAGCCAAGGGAGGTTACTAAACACTGAAGCTTTCTTT.

The chain joins TRBV18 to TRBJ1-6; perhaps TRBD1 as D (5 bases). Germline CDR1 KGHSH, CDR2 LQKENI. CDR3 size: 17 residues. V dropped 1 base and J dropped 0 bases, with 10 bases sitting between them. This CDR3 reads CASSPLRGTSYNSPLHF. In DNA, the CDR3 is TGTGCCAGCTCACCACTCCGGGGGACCTCCTATAATTCACCCCTCCACTTT.